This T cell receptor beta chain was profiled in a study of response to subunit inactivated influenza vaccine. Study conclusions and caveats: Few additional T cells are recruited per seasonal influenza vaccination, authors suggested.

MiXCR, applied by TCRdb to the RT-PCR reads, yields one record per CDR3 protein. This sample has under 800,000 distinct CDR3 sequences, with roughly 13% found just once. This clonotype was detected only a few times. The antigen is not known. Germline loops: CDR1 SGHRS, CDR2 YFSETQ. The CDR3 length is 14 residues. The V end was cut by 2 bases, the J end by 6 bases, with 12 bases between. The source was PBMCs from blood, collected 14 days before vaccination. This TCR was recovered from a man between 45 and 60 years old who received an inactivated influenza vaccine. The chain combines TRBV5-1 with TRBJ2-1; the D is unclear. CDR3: CASSFSMSGNEQFF. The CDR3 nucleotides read TGCGCCAGCAGCTTTTCTATGTCGGGCAATGAGCAGTTCTTC. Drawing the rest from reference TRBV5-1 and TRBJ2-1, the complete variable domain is KAGVTQTPRYLIKTRGQQVTLSCSPISGHRSVSWYQQTPGQGLQFLFEYFSETQRNKGNFPGRFSGRQFSNSRSEMNVSTLELGDSALYLCASSFSMSGNEQFFGPGTRLTVL.